The clone carrying this T cell receptor (beta chain) has more than one count but fewer than ten. Its antigen is unidentified. This sample was included in a study of human T cells and chemical hapten exposure. Germline V gene data show CDR1 as KGHDR and CDR2 as SFDVKD. This CDR3 region has 13 residues. V shed 8 bases and J shed 2 bases, with 11 bases lying between them. The study, taken as a whole, reports: With regard to DPC sensitization, TCRs above 1 in 1000 frequency did not change.

The library attached unique molecular identifiers to individual cDNA molecules. TCRdb itself ran the RACE reads through MiXCR, one entry per CDR3 protein. The sample holds 40,000 to 50,000 distinct CDR3 sequences, 4% seen once. Documented time point: patch test 1, 2 weeks after DPC sensitization. Regarding treatment: therapeutic diphenylcyclopropenone sensitization with weekly scalp DPC. The total RNA was obtained from whole blood that was not fractionated. Alopecia patients between 18 and 70 years old and suitable for DPC were used as donors. The source is a man aged 45 to 65 with alopecia areata. Some clones in this sample may be carry-over from other donors' samples. The rearrangement joins TRBV24-1 to TRBJ1-1; D ambiguous. Sequencing was performed on whole blood, taken in connection with sensitization to the hapten diphenylcyclopropenone (DPC). CDR3 nucleotide sequence: TGTGCCACCACCGGAGGGCACAACACTGAAGCTTTCTTT. Amino acids: CATTGGHNTEAFF.